This TCR beta chain was sequenced during a study of neurological immune-mediated disorders. This clonotype was observed at least ten times. V trimming: 6 bases; J trimming: 0 bases; junction bases outside the gene matches: 7. Germline values: CDR1 SQVTM, CDR2 ANQGSEA. The CDR3 has 14 amino acids. Synthesis of cDNA was performed by 5'RACE using 10-nucleotide random UMIs. TCRdb analysed the 5' RACE reads with MiXCR anew, one entry per CDR3 protein. The sample yields 77,000 or so distinct CDR3 sequences, roughly 9.9% seen once. The chain carries TRBV29-1 and TRBJ1-1; 7 bases map to TRBD1. The sequence was obtained from a man in his forties or fifties in good health. The sequenced material came from PBMCs. The CDR3 DNA sequence: TGCAGCGTGGCGGGACAGAAATTGAACACTGAAGCTTTCTTT. Translating it yields CSVAGQKLNTEAFF. Complete variable domain (other parts from reference TRBV29-1 and TRBJ1-1): SAVISQKPSRDICQRGTSLTIQCQVDSQVTMMFWYRQQPGQSLTLIATANQGSEATYESGFVIDKFPISRPNLTFSTLTVSNMSPEDSSIYLCSVAGQKLNTEAFFGQGTRLTVV.